This T cell receptor (beta chain) came from a study of T-cell memory formation after mild COVID-19. Via MiXCR, TCRdb re-called the 5' RACE reads, giving one row per CDR3 protein. Of about 270,000 distinct CDR3 sequences in the sample, 15% to 20% were seen once. The CDR3 sequence is 15 residues long. Germline V gene sequence: CDR1 LGHNA, CDR2 YSLEER. The V end was cut by 0 bases, the J end by 2 bases, with 10 bases between. This clonotype was seen more than once but under ten times. The origin of this receptor is a man younger than 30 who had mild COVID-19 (a few samples of this study predate the infection). Cell type and time point are not known. The chain joins TRBV4-3 to TRBJ2-5; unclear D gene. The sequenced sample was PBMCs or a T cell subset sorted from them (not recorded which). The CDR3 reads CASSQDIVTQETQYF. DNA of the CDR3: TGCGCCAGCAGCCAAGATATTGTTACACAAGAGACCCAGTACTTC.